Each of the 29 T cell receptor beta chains below was sequenced from the same sample in a study of blood T cell repertoires in COVID-19. Libraries were prepared by immunoSEQ multiplex PCR; TCRdb keeps only in-frame clonotypes and omits some of them. Of approximately 250,000 clones detected, approximately 84% appear once; the ten largest clones hold approximately 16%. Sequences were obtained from PBMCs or T cells enriched from blood (not recorded which). The receptors stem from a man between 40 and 49 years old who had recovered from COVID-19.

This chain's CDR3 is CASSLEGAHYEQYF. DNA for the CDR3: TGTGCCAGCAGCTTAGAGGGGGCCCACTACGAGCAGTACTTC. The chain couples TRBV7-8 to TRBJ2-7; 7 bases map to TRBD1. Trimming removed 1 base from V and 3 bases from J; junction bases left unmatched: 3. This CDR3 region has 14 residues. The V gene's germline CDR1 is SGHVS and CDR2 FQNEAQ.

The chain joins TRBV2 to TRBJ2-1; D possibly corresponds to TRBD1 (5 bases). V gave up 6 bases and J gave up 4 bases, with 13 bases separating them. The germline CDR1 and CDR2 sequences are SNHLY and FYNNEI. This CDR3 is 14 amino acids long. DNA of the CDR3: TGTGCCAGCAGAGGAGATGGGGCTTACAATGAGCAGTTCTTC. Protein sequence: CASRGDGAYNEQFF.

The CDR3 here is CASSLNPRWGGARETQYF. The CDR3 bases are TGTGCCAGCAGCTTAAACCCCCGATGGGGGGGGGCTCGAGAGACCCAGTACTTC. The chain is built from TRBV7-3 and TRBJ2-5; TRBD2 might be the D (7 bases). Germline V gene sequence: CDR1 SGHTA, CDR2 FQGTGA. V was cut by 1 base and J by 4 bases, with 22 bases left in between. CDR3 length: 18 amino acids.

This clone was detected only once. The V call is TRBV27, the J call TRBJ1-1, with a tentative D call TRBD1 (5 bases). CDR1 and CDR2 (germline): MNHEY, SMNVEV (reference sequence). The CDR3 loop spans 14 amino acids. Trimming left V 5 bases short and J 3 bases short, with 13 bases between. The CDR3 sequence: CASSRTGTYTEAFF. The CDR3, as DNA: TGTGCCAGCAGTAGGACGGGGACTTACACTGAAGCTTTCTTT.

The chain uses TRBV10-1 and TRBJ2-7; the match to TRBD1 covers 8 bases. This CDR3 has 15 residues. Germline V gene lookup returns CDR1 WNHNN and CDR2 SYGVQD (reference sequence). V shed 6 bases and J 5 bases; nucleotides not matched to a gene: 12. This CDR3 is CASSPGQGIYHEQYF. CDR3 DNA sequence: TGCGCCAGCAGCCCCGGACAGGGAATATACCACGAGCAGTACTTC.

This clone has a handful of counts. V is TRBV7-3 and J is TRBJ2-3; perhaps TRBD2 as D (6 bases). V lost 6 bases to trimming and J lost 1 base, with 14 bases between them. Germline V lookup: CDR1 SGHTA, CDR2 FQGTGA. This CDR3 has 15 residues. CDR3 sequence (DNA): TGTGCCAGCAGAAGGACTATCCAAGGCACAGATACGCAGTATTTT. Protein: CASRRTIQGTDTQYF.

V usage is TRBV7-9 and J usage is TRBJ2-1, with TRBD2 matching 9 bases. The V gene end was trimmed by 7 bases and the J gene end by 0 bases; junction bases not matched to a gene: 16. The germline gives CDR1 SEHNR, CDR2 FQNEAQ (reference sequence). CDR3 length: 19 amino acids. The CDR3 bases are TGTGCCAGCATCAAAGTTCTGGCTAGCGGGGTAAGCTCCTACAATGAGCAGTTCTTC. As protein: CASIKVLASGVSSYNEQFF.

The chain couples TRBV16 to TRBJ1-5, with D possibly matching TRBD1 (6 bases). The V end was cut by 4 bases, the J end by 4 bases, with 14 bases between. The CDR3 consists of 15 residues. CDR1 is KGHSY, CDR2 FQNENV, per germline. CDR3: CASSPLGQLNQPQHF. CDR3 DNA: TGTGCCAGCAGCCCTCTCGGACAGTTAAATCAGCCCCAGCATTTT.

The rearrangement links TRBV9 to TRBJ2-5; tentatively, D is TRBD1 (5 bases). The CDR3 consists of 16 residues. V was clipped by 0 bases and J by 3 bases, with 15 bases between them. Per the germline V gene, CDR1 is SGDLS and CDR2 is YYNGEE. CDR3 sequence: CASSVEGRYGEETQYF. The CDR3 DNA reads TGTGCCAGCAGCGTAGAGGGGCGCTATGGAGAAGAGACCCAGTACTTC. Filled out from reference TRBV9 and TRBJ2-5, the complete variable domain reads DSGVTQTPKHLITATGQRVTLRCSPRSGDLSVYWYQQSLDQGLQFLIQYYNGEERAKGNILERFSAQQFPDLHSELNLSSLELGDSALYFCASSVEGRYGEETQYFGPGTRLLVL.

This chain uses TRBV5-1 with TRBJ1-6, with a possible D match to TRBD1 (6 bases). The germline V and J ends were trimmed by 1 base and 7 bases, with 12 bases remaining between them. CDR3 size: 15 residues. The germline V gene has CDR1 SGHRS and CDR2 YFSETQ. CDR3 residues: CASSLSRGANSPLHF. The CDR3 DNA reads TGCGCCAGCAGCTTGAGTCGGGGGGCAAATTCACCCCTCCACTTT. Looking up the rest from reference TRBV5-1 and TRBJ1-6 gives the full variable domain: KAGVTQTPRYLIKTRGQQVTLSCSPISGHRSVSWYQQTPGQGLQFLFEYFSETQRNKGNFPGRFSGRQFSNSRSEMNVSTLELGDSALYLCASSLSRGANSPLHFGNGTRLTVT.

This clone was seen once. The V call is TRBV4-1, the J call TRBJ2-7; 7 bases match TRBD1. Germline V gives CDR1 MGHRA, CDR2 YSYEKL. With V trimmed by 5 bases and J by 4 bases, 11 bases remained unmatched. The CDR3 sequence is 15 residues long. This chain's CDR3 is CASSSPGTDFYEQYF. The CDR3 region has the DNA TGCGCCAGCAGCTCCCCCGGGACAGATTTTTACGAGCAGTACTTC.

The chain couples TRBV6-2 or TRBV6-3 to TRBJ2-7, with 7 bases matching TRBD1. With V trimmed by 7 bases and J by 5 bases, 11 bases remained unmatched. The CDR3 covers 14 residues. CDR1 and CDR2 from the germline V gene are MNHEY and SVGEGT. The CDR3 reads CASIPGRGYNEQYF. CDR3 bases: TGTGCCAGCATCCCCGGCAGGGGGTACAACGAGCAGTACTTC.

The chain carries TRBV18 and TRBJ1-2; TRBD1 matches at 9 bases. This CDR3 is 16 amino acids long. Germline CDR1 and CDR2: KGHSH and LQKENI. V lost 6 bases and J lost 3; bases outside the gene matches: 11. In nucleotides, the CDR3 is TGTGCCAGCTCGCCCGCCCCGGGACAGGGTTACTATGGCTACACCTTC. Residues: CASSPAPGQGYYGYTF.

This clone was seen only once. This sequence joins TRBV2 and TRBJ1-6, with D tentatively TRBD1 (6 bases). Germline V gene sequence: CDR1 SNHLY, CDR2 FYNNEI. Between the trimmed V and J ends, which lost 8 bases and 10 bases, there was a span of 18 bases. This CDR3 has 14 amino acids. CDR3 nucleotides: TGTGCCAGCGGTGGGCTACAGGGCTCCTCACCCCTCCACTTT. Amino acids: CASGGLQGSSPLHF.

CDR3 amino acids: CASSSPFTGGGETQYF. The CDR3 DNA sequence: TGTGCCAGCAGTTCCCCTTTTACGGGAGGGGGAGAGACCCAGTACTTC. The V gene is TRBV28, the J gene TRBJ2-5; 8 nucleotides agree with TRBD2. Germline trimming cut 4 bases from V and 4 bases from J; bases unmatched to any gene: 11. The CDR3 has 16 residues. CDR1 is MDHEN and CDR2 is SYDVKM in the germline V gene.

The genes are TRBV11-3 and TRBJ2-3; 8 bases match TRBD1. V dropped 3 bases and J dropped 2; count of bases not matched to a gene: 1. This CDR3 region has 14 residues. The germline V gene has CDR1 SGHNT and CDR2 YENEEA. The CDR3 spells CASSLDRDTDTQYF. As DNA, the CDR3 is TGTGCCAGCAGCTTGGACAGGGACACAGATACGCAGTATTTT.

CDR3 region: CAWSYWDSYGYTF. CDR3 DNA: TGTGCCTGGAGTTACTGGGACAGCTATGGCTACACCTTC. This rearrangement joins TRBV30 to TRBJ1-2, with TRBD1 identical over 7 bases. After removal of 2 bases from V and 4 bases from J, the junction contained 4 bases not matched to a gene. Germline V gene lookup returns CDR1 GTSNPN and CDR2 SVGIG (reference sequence). This CDR3 is 13 amino acids long. The full variable domain, with the rest looked up from reference TRBV30 and TRBJ1-2, is SQTIHQWPATLVQPVGSPLSLECTVEGTSNPNLYWYRQAAGRGLQLLFYSVGIGQISSEVPQNLSASRPQDRQFILSSKKLLLSDSGFYLCAWSYWDSYGYTFGSGTRLTVV.

J is TRBJ2-5 and V is TRBV6-6; 7 bases fit TRBD1. Per germline, CDR1 MNHNY and CDR2 SVGAGI (reference sequence). Unmatched junction bases numbered 8, after V lost 7 bases and J lost 3 bases. The CDR3 runs to 14 residues. The CDR3 DNA sequence: TGTGCCAGCAAAAGTACAGGGGCTAAAGAGACCCAGTACTTC. Translated, it gives CASKSTGAKETQYF.

This chain joins TRBV28 and TRBJ1-6; 7 bases agree with TRBD1. Trimming cost V 5 bases and J 0 bases; bases outside gene matches: 7. The CDR3 is 17 residues long. The germline CDR1 and CDR2 sequences are MDHEN and SYDVKM. This CDR3 reads CASSPGQPNSYNSPLHF. CDR3 nucleotides: TGTGCCAGCAGTCCGGGACAGCCCAACTCCTATAATTCACCCCTCCACTTT.

This clone was seen a handful of times. The chain uses TRBV10-3 and TRBJ2-1; 15 bases line up with TRBD2. With V trimmed by 3 bases and J by 9 bases, 15 bases remained unmatched. The germline V gene encodes CDR1 ENHRY and CDR2 SYGVKD. The CDR3 consists of 19 residues. The CDR3 sequence: CAISEEGTSGRPGGGEQFF. CDR3 DNA: TGTGCCATCAGTGAAGAAGGGACTAGCGGGAGGCCCGGGGGTGGTGAGCAGTTCTTC.

This rearrangement joins TRBV7-8 to TRBJ1-6; D is ambiguous. Germline assignment: CDR1 SGHVS and CDR2 FQNEAQ. The germline V and J ends were trimmed by 1 base and 9 bases, with 10 bases remaining between them. The CDR3 spans 14 residues. CDR3 nucleotide sequence: TGTGCCAGCAGCTTAGTCTCTACTAGTTCACCCCTCCACTTT. Its translation is CASSLVSTSSPLHF.

The chain links TRBV7-2 to TRBJ2-1, with 8 bases aligning to TRBD2. There are 16 residues in the CDR3. After removal of 2 bases from V and 2 bases from J, the junction contained 5 bases not matched to a gene. Germline CDR1 and CDR2: SGHTA and FQGNSA. CDR3 sequence reads: CASSLTLAGPYNEQFF. CDR3 in DNA: TGTGCCAGCAGCTTAACGTTAGCGGGACCCTACAATGAGCAGTTCTTC.

Remarks on this clone: Sequence at one end of the junction differs from germline and may be a read error. The V call is TRBV5-1, the J call TRBJ2-2; TRBD2 agrees at 8 bases. The CDR3 has 15 residues. From germline, CDR1 is SGHRS and CDR2 YFSETQ. The CDR3 nucleotides read TGCGCCACCAGCGCGGTAGCGGGAATGGGCGGGGAGCTGTTTTTT. Its translation: CATSAVAGMGGELFF.

The rearrangement joins TRBV9 to TRBJ2-1; D is possibly TRBD1 (5 bases). The CDR3 sequence is 15 residues long. Germline lookup yields CDR1 SGDLS and CDR2 YYNGEE. Deletions cut 2 bases from V and 2 bases from J, with 11 bases between. Here the CDR3 DNA reads TGTGCCAGCAGCGTGACAGCTCGTCCCTACAATGAGCAGTTCTTC. The encoded protein is CASSVTARPYNEQFF.

J is TRBJ1-4 and V is TRBV18; 7 bases are a match to TRBD1. Germline-derived CDR1 and CDR2 are KGHSH and LQKENI. The CDR3 extends over 15 amino acids. V gave up 3 bases and J gave up 5 bases; unmatched junction bases: 6. As DNA, the CDR3 is TGTGCCAGCTCACCTCCGGGACAGATGAATGAAAAACTGTTTTTT. Protein product: CASSPPGQMNEKLFF.

This clone was found a few times. V and J are TRBV27 and TRBJ1-4; D is unclear. V dropped 1 base and J dropped 8 bases, with 14 bases sitting between them. The germline gives CDR1 MNHEY, CDR2 SMNVEV (reference sequence). This CDR3 contains 15 residues. The CDR3 sequence: CASSLYGREDEKLFF. CDR3 in DNA: TGTGCCAGCAGTTTATATGGCCGGGAGGACGAAAAACTGTTTTTT. The full variable domain, rest sourced from reference TRBV27 and TRBJ1-4, is EAQVTQNPRYLITVTGKKLTVTCSQNMNHEYMSWYRQDPGLGLRQIYYSMNVEVTDKGDVPEGYKVSRKEKRNFPLILESPSPNQTSLYFCASSLYGREDEKLFFGSGTQLSVL.

The V and J genes are TRBV6-5 and TRBJ1-3; D perhaps matches TRBD1 (5 bases). CDR3 length: 15 amino acids. With 2 bases removed from V and 3 bases from J, the gap between germline ends came to 11 bases. The germline CDR1 and CDR2 sequences are MNHEY and SVGAGI. Here the CDR3 reads CASSYIAQGGNTIYF. DNA for the CDR3: TGTGCCAGCAGTTACATCGCTCAGGGTGGAAACACCATATATTTT.

The rearrangement uses TRBV19 and TRBJ1-4; TRBD1 is a possible D gene (6 bases). The CDR3 spans 14 residues. Trimming took 5 bases from V and 0 from J, leaving 7 bases between them. Germline CDR1 LNHDA, CDR2 SQIVND (reference sequence). CDR3 DNA sequence: TGTGCCAGTAGTCGGACAGCAACTAATGAAAAACTGTTTTTT. Protein product: CASSRTATNEKLFF. The full variable domain, rest sourced from reference TRBV19 and TRBJ1-4, is DGGITQSPKYLFRKEGQNVTLSCEQNLNHDAMYWYRQDPGQGLRLIYYSQIVNDFQKGDIAEGYSVSREKKESFPLTVTSAQKNPTAFYLCASSRTATNEKLFFGSGTQLSVL.

The rearrangement links TRBV11-1 to TRBJ1-1; weak D call: TRBD1 (6 bases). The V end lost 3 bases, the J end lost 4 bases, and 9 bases lay between the germline ends. This CDR3 is 13 amino acids long. Germline V gene lookup returns CDR1 SGHAT and CDR2 FQDESV (reference sequence). The CDR3 here is CASSFQTGTEAFF. CDR3 in DNA: TGTGCCAGCAGCTTTCAGACAGGCACTGAAGCTTTCTTT.